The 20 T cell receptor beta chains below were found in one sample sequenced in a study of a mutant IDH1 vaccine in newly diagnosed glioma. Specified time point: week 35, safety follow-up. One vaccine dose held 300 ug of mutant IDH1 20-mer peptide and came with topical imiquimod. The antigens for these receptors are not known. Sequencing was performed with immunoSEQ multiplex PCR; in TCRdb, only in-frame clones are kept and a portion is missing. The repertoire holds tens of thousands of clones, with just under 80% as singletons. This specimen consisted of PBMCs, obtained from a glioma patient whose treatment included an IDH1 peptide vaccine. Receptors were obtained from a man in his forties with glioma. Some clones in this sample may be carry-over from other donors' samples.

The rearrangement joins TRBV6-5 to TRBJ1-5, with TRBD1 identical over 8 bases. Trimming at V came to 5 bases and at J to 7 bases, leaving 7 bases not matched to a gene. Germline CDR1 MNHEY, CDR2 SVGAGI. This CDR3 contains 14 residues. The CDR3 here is CASSTGQGWQPQHF. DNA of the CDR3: TGTGCCAGCAGTACAGGACAGGGTTGGCAGCCCCAGCATTTT.

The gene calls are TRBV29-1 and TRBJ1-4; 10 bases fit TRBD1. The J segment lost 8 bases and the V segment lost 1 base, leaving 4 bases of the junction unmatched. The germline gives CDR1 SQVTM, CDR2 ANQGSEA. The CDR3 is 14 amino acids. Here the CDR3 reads CSVEGTGGAEKLFF. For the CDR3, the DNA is TGCAGCGTTGAAGGGACAGGGGGTGCAGAAAAACTGTTTTTT.

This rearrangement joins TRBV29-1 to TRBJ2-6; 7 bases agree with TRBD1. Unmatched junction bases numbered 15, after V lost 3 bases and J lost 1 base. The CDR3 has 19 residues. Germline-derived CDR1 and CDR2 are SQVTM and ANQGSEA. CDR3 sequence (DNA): TGCAGCGTTGAGTATTGGACGAGACAGGGCCCGTCTGGGGCCAACGTCCTGACTTTC. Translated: CSVEYWTRQGPSGANVLTF.

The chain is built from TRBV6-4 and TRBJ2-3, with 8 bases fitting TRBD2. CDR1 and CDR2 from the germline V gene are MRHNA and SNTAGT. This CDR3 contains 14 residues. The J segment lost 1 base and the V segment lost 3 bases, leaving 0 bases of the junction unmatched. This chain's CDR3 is CASSERGGTDTQYF. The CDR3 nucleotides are TGTGCCAGCAGTGAGCGGGGGGGCACAGATACGCAGTATTTT.

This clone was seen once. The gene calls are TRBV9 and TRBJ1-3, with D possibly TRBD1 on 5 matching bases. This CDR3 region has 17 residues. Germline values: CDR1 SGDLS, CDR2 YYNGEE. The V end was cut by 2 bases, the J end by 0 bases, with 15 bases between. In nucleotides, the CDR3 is TGTGCCAGCAGCGTGACAAGGGACTTTAGCTCTGGAAACACCATATATTTT. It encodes CASSVTRDFSSGNTIYF.

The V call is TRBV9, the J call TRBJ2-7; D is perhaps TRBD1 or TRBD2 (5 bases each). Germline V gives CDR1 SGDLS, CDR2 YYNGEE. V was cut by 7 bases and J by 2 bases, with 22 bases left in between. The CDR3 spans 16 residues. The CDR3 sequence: CASGPSPGDATYEQYF. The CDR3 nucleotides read TGTGCCAGCGGCCCCAGCCCCGGGGACGCAACCTACGAGCAGTACTTC.

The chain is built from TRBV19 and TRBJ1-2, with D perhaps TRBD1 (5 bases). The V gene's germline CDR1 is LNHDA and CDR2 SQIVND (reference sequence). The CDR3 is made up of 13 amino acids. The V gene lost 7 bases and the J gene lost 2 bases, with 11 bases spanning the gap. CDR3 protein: CASTWNRNYGYTF. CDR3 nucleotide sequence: TGTGCCAGTACTTGGAACAGGAACTATGGCTACACCTTC. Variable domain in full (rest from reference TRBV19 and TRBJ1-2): DGGITQSPKYLFRKEGQNVTLSCEQNLNHDAMYWYRQDPGQGLRLIYYSQIVNDFQKGDIAEGYSVSREKKESFPLTVTSAQKNPTAFYLCASTWNRNYGYTFGSGTRLTVV.

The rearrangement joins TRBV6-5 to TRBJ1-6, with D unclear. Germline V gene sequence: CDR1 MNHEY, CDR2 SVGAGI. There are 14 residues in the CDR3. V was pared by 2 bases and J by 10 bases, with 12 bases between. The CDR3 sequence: CASSYGPQESPLHF. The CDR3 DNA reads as TGTGCCAGCAGTTACGGACCGCAAGAATCACCCCTCCACTTT.

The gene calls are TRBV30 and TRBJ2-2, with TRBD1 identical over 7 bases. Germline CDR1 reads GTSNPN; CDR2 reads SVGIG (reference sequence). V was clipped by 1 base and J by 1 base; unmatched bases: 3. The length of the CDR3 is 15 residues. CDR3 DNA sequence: TGTGCCTGGAGTGCGACAGGGTTGAACACCGGGGAGCTGTTTTTT. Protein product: CAWSATGLNTGELFF.

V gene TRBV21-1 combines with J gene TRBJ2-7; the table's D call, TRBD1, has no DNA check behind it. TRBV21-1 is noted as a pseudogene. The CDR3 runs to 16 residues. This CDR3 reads CASRPSGTGNLYEQYF. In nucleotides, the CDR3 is TGTGCCAGCAGGCCATCTGGGACAGGGAATCTTTACGAGCAGTACTTC.

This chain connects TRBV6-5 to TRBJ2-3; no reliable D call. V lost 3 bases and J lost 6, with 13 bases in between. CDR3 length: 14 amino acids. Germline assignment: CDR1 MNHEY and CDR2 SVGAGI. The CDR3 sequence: CASSYGGVADTQYF. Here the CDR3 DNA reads TGTGCCAGCAGTTATGGTGGGGTGGCGGATACGCAGTATTTT.

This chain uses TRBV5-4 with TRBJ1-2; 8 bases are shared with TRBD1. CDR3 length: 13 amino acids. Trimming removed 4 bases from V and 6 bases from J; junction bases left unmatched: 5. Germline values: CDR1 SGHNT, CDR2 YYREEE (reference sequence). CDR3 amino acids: CASSRTGIDGYTF. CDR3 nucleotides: TGTGCCAGCAGCCGGACAGGGATCGATGGCTACACCTTC.

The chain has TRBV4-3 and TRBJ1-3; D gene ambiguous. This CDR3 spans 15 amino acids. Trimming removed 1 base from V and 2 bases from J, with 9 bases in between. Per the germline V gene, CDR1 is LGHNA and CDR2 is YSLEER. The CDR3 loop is CASSQAPGPGNTIYF. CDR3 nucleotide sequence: TGCGCCAGCAGCCAAGCTCCGGGCCCTGGAAACACCATATATTTT.

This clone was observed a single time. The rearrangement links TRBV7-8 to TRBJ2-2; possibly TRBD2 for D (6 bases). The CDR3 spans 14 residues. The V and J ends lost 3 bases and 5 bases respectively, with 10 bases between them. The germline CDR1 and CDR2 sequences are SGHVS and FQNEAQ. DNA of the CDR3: TGTGCCAGCAGCTTGCGGGGTCCAACCGGGGAGCTGTTTTTT. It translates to CASSLRGPTGELFF.

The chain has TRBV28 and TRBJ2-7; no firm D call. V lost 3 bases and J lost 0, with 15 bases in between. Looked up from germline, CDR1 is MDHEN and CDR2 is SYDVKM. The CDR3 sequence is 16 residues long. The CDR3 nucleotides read TGTGCCAGCAGTTTTTCGTACGGGCCTAGCTCCTACGAGCAGTACTTC. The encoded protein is CASSFSYGPSSYEQYF.

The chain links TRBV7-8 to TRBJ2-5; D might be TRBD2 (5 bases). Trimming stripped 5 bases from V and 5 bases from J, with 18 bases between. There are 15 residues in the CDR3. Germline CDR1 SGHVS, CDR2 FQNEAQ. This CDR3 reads CASSPWTRAGETQYF. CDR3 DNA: TGTGCCAGCAGCCCCTGGACTCGTGCCGGGGAGACCCAGTACTTC.

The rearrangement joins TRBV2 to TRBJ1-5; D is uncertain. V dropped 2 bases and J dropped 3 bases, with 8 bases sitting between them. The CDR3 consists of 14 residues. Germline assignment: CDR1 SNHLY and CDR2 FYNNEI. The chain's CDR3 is CASSERQDNQPQHF. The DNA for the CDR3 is TGTGCCAGCAGTGAAAGGCAGGACAATCAGCCCCAGCATTTT.

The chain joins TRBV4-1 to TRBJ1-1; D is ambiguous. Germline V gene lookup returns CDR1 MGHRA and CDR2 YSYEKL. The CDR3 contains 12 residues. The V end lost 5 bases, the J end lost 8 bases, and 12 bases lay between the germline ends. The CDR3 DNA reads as TGCGCCAGCAGCTCCCCCGGGCTCGAAGCTTTCTTT. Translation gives CASSSPGLEAFF.

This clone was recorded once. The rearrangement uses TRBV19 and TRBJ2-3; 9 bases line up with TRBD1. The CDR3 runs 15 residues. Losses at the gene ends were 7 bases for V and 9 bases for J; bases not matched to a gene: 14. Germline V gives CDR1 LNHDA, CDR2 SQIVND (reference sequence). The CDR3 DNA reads TGTGCCAGTACCCCCCCGCGGACAGGGGCGAGAACGCAGTATTTT. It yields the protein CASTPPRTGARTQYF.

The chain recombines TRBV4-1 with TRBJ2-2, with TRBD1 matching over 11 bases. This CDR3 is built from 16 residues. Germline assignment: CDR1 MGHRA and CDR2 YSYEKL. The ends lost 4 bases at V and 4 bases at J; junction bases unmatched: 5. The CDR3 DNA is TGCGCCAGCAGCCCCCCGGACAGGGGGCTCACCGGGGAGCTGTTTTTT. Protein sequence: CASSPPDRGLTGELFF.